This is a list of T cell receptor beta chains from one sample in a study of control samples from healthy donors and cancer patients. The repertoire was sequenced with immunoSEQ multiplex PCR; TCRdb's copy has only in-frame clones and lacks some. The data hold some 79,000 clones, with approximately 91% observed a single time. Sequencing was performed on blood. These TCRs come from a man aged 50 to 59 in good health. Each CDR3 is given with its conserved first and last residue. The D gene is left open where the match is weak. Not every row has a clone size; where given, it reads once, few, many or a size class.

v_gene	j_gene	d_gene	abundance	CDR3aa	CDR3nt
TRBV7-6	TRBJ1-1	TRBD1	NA	CASSRGTGGSTEAFF	TGTGCCAGCAGCCGCGGGACAGGGGGGAGCACTGAAGCTTTCTTT
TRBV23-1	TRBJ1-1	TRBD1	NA	CASLQSWGQGAKYTEAFF	TGCGCCAGCCTTCAGTCATGGGGACAGGGGGCGAAGTATACTGAAGCTTTCTTT
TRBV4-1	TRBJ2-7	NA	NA	CASSQGAGAPYEQYF	TGCGCCAGCAGCCAAGGGGCGGGGGCCCCCTACGAGCAGTACTTC
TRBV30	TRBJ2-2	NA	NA	CAFGGRANTGELFF	TGTGCCTTCGGGGGCAGGGCGAACACCGGGGAGCTGTTTTTT
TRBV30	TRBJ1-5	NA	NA	CAWSVTQGGQPQHF	TGTGCCTGGAGTGTAACGCAGGGAGGGCAGCCCCAGCATTTT
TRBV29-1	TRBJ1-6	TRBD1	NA	CSVSFGATGRNSPLHF	TGCAGCGTTTCCTTTGGGGCGACAGGGAGGAATTCACCCCTCCACTTT
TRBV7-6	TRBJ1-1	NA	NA	CASSSPYRGSNTEAFF	TGTGCCAGCAGCTCCCCCTACCGGGGCTCGAACACTGAAGCTTTCTTT
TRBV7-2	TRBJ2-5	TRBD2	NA	CASSLARSGAQETQYF	TGTGCCAGCAGCTTAGCGCGGAGCGGGGCCCAAGAGACCCAGTACTTC
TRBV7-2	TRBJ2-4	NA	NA	CASSSVAPQLAKNIQYF	TGTGCCAGCAGCTCCGTAGCGCCGCAACTAGCCAAAAACATTCAGTACTTC
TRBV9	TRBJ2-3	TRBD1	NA	CASSVEGQAIYTDTQYF	TGTGCCAGCAGCGTAGAGGGACAGGCGATTTACACAGATACGCAGTATTTT
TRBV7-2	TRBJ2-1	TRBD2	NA	CASSAIAGGQGYNEQFF	TGTGCCAGCAGCGCTATCGCGGGGGGGCAAGGCTACAATGAGCAGTTCTTC
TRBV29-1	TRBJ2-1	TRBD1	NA	CSGGGGQGSYNEQFF	TGCAGCGGTGGCGGGGGACAGGGATCCTACAATGAGCAGTTCTTC
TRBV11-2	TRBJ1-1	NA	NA	CASSLARNTEAFF	TGTGCCAGCAGCTTAGCCAGGAACACTGAAGCTTTCTTT
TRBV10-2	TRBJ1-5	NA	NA	CASSDGNQPQHF	TGCGCCAGCAGTGATGGAAATCAGCCCCAGCATTTT
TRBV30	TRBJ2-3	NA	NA	CAWSDRDTQYF	TGTGCCTGGAGCGACAGGGATACGCAGTATTTT
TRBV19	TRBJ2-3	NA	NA	CASSISRGWADTQYF	TGTGCCAGTAGTATCTCAAGGGGTTGGGCAGATACGCAGTATTTT
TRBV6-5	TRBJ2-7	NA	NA	CASRWDASSYEQYF	TGTGCCAGCAGGTGGGACGCGAGCTCCTACGAGCAGTACTTC
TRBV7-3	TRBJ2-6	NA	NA	CASSPGQPGANVLTF	TGTGCCAGCAGCCCCGGACAGCCTGGGGCCAACGTCCTGACTTTC
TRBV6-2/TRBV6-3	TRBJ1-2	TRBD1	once	CASSSGRRGRSANYGYTF	TGTGCCAGCAGTTCAGGCCGGAGGGGGCGTTCAGCTAACTATGGCTACACCTTC
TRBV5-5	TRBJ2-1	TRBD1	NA	CASSLDGTVYNEQFF	TGTGCCAGCAGCTTGGATGGGACAGTATACAATGAGCAGTTCTTC
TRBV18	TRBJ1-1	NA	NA	CASSRKNTEAFF	TGTGCCAGCTCTAGGAAGAACACTGAAGCTTTCTTT
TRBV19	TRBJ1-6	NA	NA	CASSSTGYNSPLHF	TGTGCCAGTAGTTCAACAGGTTATAATTCACCCCTCCACTTT
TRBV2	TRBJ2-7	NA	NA	CASLKGDVSYEQYF	TGTGCCAGCCTAAAGGGGGACGTTTCCTACGAGCAGTACTTC
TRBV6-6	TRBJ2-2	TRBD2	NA	CASSYRGLGGGELFF	TGTGCCAGCAGTTACCGAGGACTAGGCGGCGGGGAGCTGTTTTTT
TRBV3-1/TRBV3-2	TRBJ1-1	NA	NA	CASSQFGGGGTEAFF	TGTGCCAGCAGCCAGTTCGGAGGGGGAGGGACTGAAGCTTTCTTT
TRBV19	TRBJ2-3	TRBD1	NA	CATKGTGANTDTQYF	TGTGCCACCAAGGGGACAGGGGCTAACACAGATACGCAGTATTTT
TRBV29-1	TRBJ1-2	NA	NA	CSSGGGGYGYTF	TGCAGCAGCGGGGGGGGCGGCTATGGCTACACCTTC